The 19 T cell receptor beta chains below come from one sample, sequenced in a study of T-cell reconstitution after alpha-beta-depleted transplantation in children. A TCRbeta library incorporating unique molecular identifiers was prepared. MiXCR was run by TCRdb on the PCR reads, yielding one entry per CDR3 protein. The sample carries 200,000 to 250,000 distinct CDR3 sequences, approximately 6.9% recorded once. Sequencing used PBMCs, obtained before TCRalphabeta/CD19-depleted stem cell transplant. The receptors derive from a boy aged 2 to 9 with acute lymphoblastic leukemia, due to receive a stem cell transplant.

This clonotype has just a few counts. The gene calls are TRBV27 and TRBJ1-4; 7 bases are a match to TRBD1. V shed 4 bases, J shed 3 bases, and the junction held 8 bases outside the gene matches. Germline V gene data show CDR1 as MNHEY and CDR2 as SMNVEV (reference sequence). The length of the CDR3 is 16 residues. CDR3: CASSSRTTGANEKLFF. CDR3 bases: TGTGCCAGCAGTTCCCGAACCACAGGGGCTAATGAAAAACTGTTTTTT.

This clonotype was recorded many times. The chain uses TRBV6-4 and TRBJ2-2; TRBD2 matches at 10 bases. Trimming removed 5 bases from V and 2 bases from J; junction bases left unmatched: 20. Germline CDR1 is MRHNA and CDR2 is SNTAGT. The CDR3 covers 21 residues. CDR3 bases: TGTGCCAGCAGTCCCCGCTTGCCTAGCGGGGGTACCCCTGTCAACACCGGGGAGCTGTTTTTT. The encoded protein is CASSPRLPSGGTPVNTGELFF.

This clonotype was observed many times. This chain connects TRBV20-1 to TRBJ1-6, with D perhaps TRBD1 (5 bases). The ends were cut back, 0 bases at V and 8 bases at J, with 8 bases in the middle. The germline V gene has CDR1 DFQATT and CDR2 SNEGSKA (reference sequence). The CDR3 covers 13 residues. The DNA of the CDR3 is TGCAGTGCTAGAGATACAGGAGATTCACCCCTCCACTTT. This translates into CSARDTGDSPLHF.

This clonotype was seen repeatedly, ten times or more. V usage is TRBV29-1 and J usage is TRBJ1-4; 9 bases are shared with TRBD1. CDR1 is SQVTM, CDR2 ANQGSEA, per germline. The length of the CDR3 is 15 residues. J was trimmed by 5 bases and V by 6 bases; bases with no gene match: 10. The CDR3: CSVRLTGGRNEKLFF. The CDR3 bases are TGCAGCGTCCGTTTGACAGGGGGGAGAAATGAAAAACTGTTTTTT.

J is TRBJ1-2 and V is TRBV5-6; 11 bases map to TRBD1. Trimming took 4 bases from V and 4 from J; bases not matched to a gene: 3. The germline V gene has CDR1 SGHDT and CDR2 YYEEEE. CDR3 size: 14 residues. The CDR3 loop is CASSPGQGGYGYTF. The CDR3 DNA follows: TGTGCCAGCAGCCCGGGACAGGGGGGCTATGGCTACACCTTC.

This clonotype was detected ten times or more. The V and J genes are TRBV7-2 and TRBJ2-3; perhaps TRBD1 as D (5 bases). This CDR3 is built from 14 residues. V dropped 0 bases and J dropped 4 bases, with 8 bases sitting between them. Germline V CDR1 and CDR2: SGHTA, FQGNSA. This CDR3 reads CASSLAQGPDTQYF. The CDR3 DNA follows: TGTGCCAGCAGCTTAGCGCAGGGTCCAGATACGCAGTATTTT.

V and J are TRBV27 and TRBJ2-6, with 7 bases lining up with TRBD1. Germline V gene lookup returns CDR1 MNHEY and CDR2 SMNVEV (reference sequence). Germline trimming cut 6 bases from V and 3 bases from J; bases unmatched to any gene: 5. This CDR3 is built from 15 residues. The DNA of the CDR3 is TGTGCCAGCAGCAGACAGGGCCTTGGGGCCAACGTCCTGACTTTC. This translates into CASSRQGLGANVLTF.

This clonotype was detected many times. The rearrangement joins TRBV2 to TRBJ1-1; D remains unclear. Germline V gene data show CDR1 as SNHLY and CDR2 as FYNNEI. The V and J ends lost 6 bases and 5 bases respectively, with 4 bases between them. This CDR3 spans 10 amino acids. CDR3 protein: CASRGTEAFF. The CDR3 DNA follows: TGTGCCAGCAGGGGAACTGAAGCTTTCTTT. Full variable domain (outside the CDR3, taken from reference TRBV2 and TRBJ1-1): EPEVTQTPSHQVTQMGQEVILRCVPISNHLYFYWYRQILGQKVEFLVSFYNNEISEKSEIFDDQFSVERPDGSNFTLKIRSTKLEDSAMYFCASRGTEAFFGQGTRLTVV.

The chain uses TRBV20-1 and TRBJ2-7; TRBD2 aligns across 8 bases. Per the germline V gene, CDR1 is DFQATT and CDR2 is SNEGSKA (reference sequence). The CDR3 contains 14 residues. The V and J ends lost 0 bases and 4 bases, in that order; junction bases with no gene match: 5. CDR3 nucleotide sequence: TGCAGTGCTAGAGATAAGAGCGGGAGATACGAGCAGTACTTC. Residues: CSARDKSGRYEQYF.

This clonotype was seen repeatedly, ten times or more. This sequence joins TRBV28 and TRBJ1-4; D remains unclear. The germline V gene encodes CDR1 MDHEN and CDR2 SYDVKM. V was shortened by 2 bases and J by 0 bases, with 4 bases between the two germline ends. The CDR3 sequence is 14 residues long. The CDR3 spells CASSLGATNEKLFF. The CDR3, as DNA: TGTGCCAGCAGTTTAGGAGCAACTAATGAAAAACTGTTTTTT.

This clonotype has ten or more counts. The V call is TRBV29-1, the J call TRBJ1-1; D call uncertain. V was pared by 4 bases and J by 0 bases, with 12 bases between. In germline, CDR1 is SQVTM, CDR2 ANQGSEA. This CDR3 contains 14 residues. CDR3 loop: CSVAEPWMNTEAFF. The CDR3 nucleotides are TGCAGCGTTGCGGAACCGTGGATGAACACTGAAGCTTTCTTT.

There are many counts of this clonotype. The chain employs TRBV7-2 and TRBJ2-5; 9 bases are a match to TRBD2. Trimming at V came to 3 bases and at J to 2 bases, leaving 10 bases not matched to a gene. The CDR3 is 17 residues long. CDR1 and CDR2 (germline): SGHTA, FQGNSA. The CDR3 DNA sequence: TGTGCCAGCAGCTTGGGCCTTCTGCGGGAGGGTCAAGAGACCCAGTACTTC. Translated: CASSLGLLREGQETQYF.

This clonotype has ten or more counts. The genes are TRBV28 and TRBJ2-1; the D gene is possibly TRBD2 (7 bases). The CDR3 extends over 16 amino acids. CDR1 MDHEN and CDR2 SYDVKM come from the germline V gene. Between the trimmed V and J ends, which lost 4 bases and 7 bases, there was a span of 20 bases. CDR3 coding DNA: TGTGCCAGCAGTTGGGAGGGGGAGACGTATCAGAATGAGCAGTTCTTC. It translates to CASSWEGETYQNEQFF.

This clonotype was found many times. The chain links TRBV12-3 or TRBV12-4 to TRBJ1-3; TRBD1 agrees at 11 bases. Losses at the gene ends were 3 bases for V and 0 bases for J; bases not matched to a gene: 4. This CDR3 is 17 amino acids long. CDR3: CASSLGQGVISGNTIYF. For the CDR3, the DNA is TGTGCCAGCAGTTTGGGACAGGGGGTGATCTCTGGAAACACCATATATTTT.

This clonotype has only a few counts. Because the CDR3's place on the DNA is in doubt, the DNA is left out and the CDR3 is given as listed by TCRdb. The chain recombines TRBV28 with TRBJ1-1. A total of 15 residues make up the CDR3, ends included. CDR1 is MDHEN and CDR2 is SYDVKM in the germline V gene. The CDR3 is CASILAGIRNTEAFF.

This clonotype was counted many times. The rearrangement uses TRBV12-3 or TRBV12-4 and TRBJ1-2; D unresolved. CDR3 length: 12 residues. V shed 2 bases and J shed 6 bases, with 7 bases lying between them. DNA for the CDR3: TGTGCCAGCAGTTTAACCCGAAATGGCTACACCTTC. Encoded protein: CASSLTRNGYTF.

CDR3 bases: TGTGCCTCCCTCCGTGAGACAGTCTTTAACGAGCAGTACTTC. Translation: CASLRETVFNEQYF. V and J are TRBV3-1 and TRBJ2-7; D is perhaps TRBD1 (5 bases). The CDR3 covers 14 residues. V dropped 11 bases and J dropped 5 bases, with 22 bases sitting between them. Germline values: CDR1 LGHDT, CDR2 YNNKEL (reference sequence).

The table lists this clonotype with many counts. The V call is TRBV5-5, the J call TRBJ2-7, with D hard to call. The CDR3 totals 15 residues. Germline V gene lookup returns CDR1 SGHKS and CDR2 YYEKEE (reference sequence). Trimming removed 5 bases at V and 0 bases at J, with 15 bases between. This CDR3 reads CASSGGRSDSYEQYF. In DNA, the CDR3 is TGTGCCAGCAGTGGCGGACGGTCGGACTCCTACGAGCAGTACTTC. The variable domain in full, with the rest retrieved from reference TRBV5-5 and TRBJ2-7, is DAGVTQSPTHLIKTRGQQVTLRCSPISGHKSVSWYQQVLGQGPQFIFQYYEKEERGRGNFPDRFSARQFPNYSSELNVNALLLGDSALYLCASSGGRSDSYEQYFGPGTRLTVT.

The chain uses TRBV20-1 and TRBJ2-3; D unresolved. The CDR3 consists of 13 residues. V shed 5 bases and J shed 6 bases, with 15 bases lying between them. Germline V CDR1 and CDR2: DFQATT, SNEGSKA (reference sequence). CDR3 sequence reads: CSAGPRRADTQYF. In nucleotides, the CDR3 is TGCAGTGCTGGCCCCCGAAGGGCCGATACGCAGTATTTT.